The T cell receptor beta chain described here comes from a study of T cell repertoires in cytomegalovirus infection. Study details: It can be stated that public TCR beta signatures indicated CMV infection as well as a matching HLA type. Study outcomes and limitations: Frequencies of public TCR beta families were cumulated, and this identified carriers of CMV plus the relevant HLA.

From the reads, TCRdb called clonotypes with MiXCR, one entry per CDR3 protein. The sample includes about 260,000 distinct CDR3 sequences, roughly 13% of them seen just once. This clonotype has ten or more counts. What it recognizes is unknown. The TCR comes from a human donor in good health (CMV status not recorded). Some clones in this sample may be carry-over from other donors' samples. Input material: PBMCs.

CDR3: CASRRTETGITDTQYF. The DNA for the CDR3 is TGTGCCAGCAGGCGAACCGAGACAGGGATCACAGATACGCAGTATTTT. The rearrangement joins TRBV12-3 or TRBV12-4 to TRBJ2-3, with 7 bases that match TRBD1. The CDR3 totals 16 residues. V gave up 6 bases and J gave up 2 bases; unmatched junction bases: 11.